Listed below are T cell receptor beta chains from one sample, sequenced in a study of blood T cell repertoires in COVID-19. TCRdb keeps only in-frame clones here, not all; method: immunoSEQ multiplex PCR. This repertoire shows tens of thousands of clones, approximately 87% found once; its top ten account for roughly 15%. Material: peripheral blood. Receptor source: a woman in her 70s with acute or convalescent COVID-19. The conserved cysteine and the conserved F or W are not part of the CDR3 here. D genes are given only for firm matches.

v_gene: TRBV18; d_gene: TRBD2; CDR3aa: ASSPLRGGLAPGANVLT
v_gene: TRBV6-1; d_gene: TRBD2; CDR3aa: ASSGLLAGVQETQY
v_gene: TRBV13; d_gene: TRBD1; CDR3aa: ASSQTRDRGADTQY
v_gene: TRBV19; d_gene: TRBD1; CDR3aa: ASSFLDREGEMNTEAF
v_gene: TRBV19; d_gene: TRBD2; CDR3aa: ASSWLAGEADTQY
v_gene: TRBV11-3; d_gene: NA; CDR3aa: ASSLNPSQGKQF
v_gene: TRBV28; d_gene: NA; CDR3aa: ASTTAGRSRNEQF
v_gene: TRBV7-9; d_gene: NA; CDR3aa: ASSLTGRTNEKLF
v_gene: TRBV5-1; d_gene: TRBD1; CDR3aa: ASSVGTGESPLH
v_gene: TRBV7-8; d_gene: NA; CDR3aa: ASSLEGRGAASNQPQH
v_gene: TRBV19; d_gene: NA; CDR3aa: ASAGARGYT
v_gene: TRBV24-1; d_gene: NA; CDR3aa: ATSDFREMTDTQY
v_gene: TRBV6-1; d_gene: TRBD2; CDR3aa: ASSETGTSYNEQF
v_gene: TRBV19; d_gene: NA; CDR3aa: ASSIPGAGEKLF
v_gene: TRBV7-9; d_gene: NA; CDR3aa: ASSHRSTAGSEKLF
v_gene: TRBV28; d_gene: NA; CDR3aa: ASGAVRNTEAF
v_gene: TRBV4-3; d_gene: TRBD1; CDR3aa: ASSQDRTGRDNSPLH
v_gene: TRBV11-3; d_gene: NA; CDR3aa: ASSLKAGSGNTIY
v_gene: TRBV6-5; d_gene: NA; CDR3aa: ASSYSIISGEETQY
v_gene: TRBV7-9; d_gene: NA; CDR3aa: ASSLLETPQNNEQF
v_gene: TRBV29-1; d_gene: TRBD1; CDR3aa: SVATGAITDTQY
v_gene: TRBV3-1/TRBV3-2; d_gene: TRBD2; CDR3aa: ASSQAGGAGTDTQY